This T cell receptor beta chain was observed in a study of shared clonotypes between healthy human individuals. Genomic DNA of every subset was divided equally among multiple immunoSEQ plates. On sorted subsets, replicate PCRs used approximately 190 ng DNA, or about 33,000 T cell genomes. The assay was immunoSEQ multiplex PCR, and TCRdb's table has in-frame clones only and misses some. This sample yields roughly 2.5 million clones, of which more than 80% are seen a single time; over 0.12% belongs to the top ten. Study outcomes and limitations: Naive subsets generally had larger estimated richness than memory subsets.

Of note for this clone: As yet, its antigen is unknown.

The CDR3 is 14 residues long. V was shortened by 4 bases and J by 1 base, with 11 bases between the two germline ends. Germline assignment: CDR1 SGHRS and CDR2 YFSETQ. The chain combines TRBV5-1 with TRBJ1-1; D not resolved. The sequencing input was naive CD4+ T cells sorted from blood. Documented subset: CD45RA+ positively selected. The TCR was taken from a man between 18 and 29 years old in good health. DNA for the CDR3: TGCGCCAGCAGCAGAAGTTGGGGGAACACTGAAGCTTTCTTT. As protein: CASSRSWGNTEAFF.